The 32 T cell receptor beta chains presented below share a single source sample, sequenced in a study of blood T cell repertoires in COVID-19. Some clones are missing from TCRdb's copy, which holds only in-frame ones; the method was immunoSEQ multiplex PCR. The sample records roughly 140,000 clones, around nine tenths being singletons. Source material: peripheral blood. These receptors were taken from a human donor in a cohort sampled during active COVID-19.

The rearrangement joins TRBV6-2 or TRBV6-3 to TRBJ1-5, with D possibly TRBD1 on 5 matching bases. The V end lost 4 bases, the J end lost 6 bases, and 13 bases lay between the germline ends. Germline V gene lookup returns CDR1 MNHEY and CDR2 SVGEGT. The CDR3 is 14 residues long. The CDR3 region is CASSSPGGGQPQHF. Here the CDR3 DNA reads TGTGCCAGCAGTTCGCCCGGCGGGGGTCAGCCCCAGCATTTT.

V usage is TRBV19 and J usage is TRBJ2-2, with 8 nucleotides matching TRBD2. The trim removed 7 bases at V and 7 bases at J, leaving 8 bases unmatched. Germline V gene sequence: CDR1 LNHDA, CDR2 SQIVND (reference sequence). The CDR3 covers 14 residues. CDR3 amino acids: CASNPGGGFGELFF. DNA for the CDR3: TGTGCCAGTAACCCGGGAGGGGGGTTCGGGGAGCTGTTTTTT.

The chain combines TRBV13 with TRBJ1-2; TRBD1 matches 7 bases. Germline V lookup: CDR1 PRHDT, CDR2 FYEKMQ (reference sequence). Trimming at V came to 5 bases and at J to 7 bases, leaving 13 bases not matched to a gene. This CDR3 contains 15 residues. As DNA, the CDR3 is TGTGCCAGCAGCCTCGGAGCCCTAGGGGGCTCTGGCTACACCTTC. Its protein is CASSLGALGGSGYTF.

This clone has only one observation. The chain is built from TRBV11-3 and TRBJ2-2, with 7 positions matching TRBD1. The V segment lost 4 bases and the J segment 5 bases; nucleotides outside the gene matches: 4. This CDR3 region has 14 residues. CDR1 is SGHNT and CDR2 is YENEEA in the germline V gene. The CDR3 DNA sequence: TGTGCCAGCAGCTCACCCAGGGGGACCGGGGAGCTGTTTTTT. As protein: CASSSPRGTGELFF.

The CDR3 DNA sequence: TGTGCCAGCAGCGTGGGACTCGGGGAGCTGTTTTTT. Protein: CASSVGLGELFF. The chain combines TRBV6-5 with TRBJ2-2, with TRBD2 as a possible D gene (6 bases). V lost 6 bases and J 7 bases, leaving 9 bases between the germline ends. The CDR3 length is 12 residues. Germline CDR1 MNHEY, CDR2 SVGAGI.

The genes are TRBV15 and TRBJ2-1, with 14 positions matching TRBD2. CDR1 and CDR2 from the germline V gene are LNHNV and YYDKDF (reference sequence). CDR3 length: 17 amino acids. V lost 0 bases, J lost 7 bases, and 5 bases stayed unmatched. CDR3 coding DNA: TGTGCCACCAGCAGAGACAAGGGACTAGCGGGAGCAAATGAGCAGTTCTTC. This encodes CATSRDKGLAGANEQFF.

J is TRBJ2-3 and V is TRBV4-2; 9 nucleotides line up with TRBD1. CDR1 and CDR2 (germline): LGHNA, YNFKEQ. The CDR3 runs to 17 residues. V was clipped by 2 bases and J by 0 bases; unmatched bases: 6. As DNA, the CDR3 is TGTGCCAGCAGCCAAACCGGGACAGGGCCGAGCACAGATACGCAGTATTTT. It translates to CASSQTGTGPSTDTQYF.

CDR3 loop: CASSLRMREVPNEQFF. The CDR3 DNA sequence: TGCGCCAGCAGCTTACGAATGCGGGAGGTACCCAATGAGCAGTTCTTC. The V and J genes are TRBV5-1 and TRBJ2-1; 8 nucleotides agree with TRBD2. Losses at the gene ends were 2 bases for V and 6 bases for J; bases not matched to a gene: 10. Germline CDR1 SGHRS, CDR2 YFSETQ. The CDR3 totals 16 residues.

The chain links TRBV28 to TRBJ2-7; D is possibly TRBD1 (6 bases). CDR1 is MDHEN, CDR2 SYDVKM, per germline. CDR3 length: 14 amino acids. The germline V and J ends were trimmed by 7 bases and 3 bases, with 16 bases remaining between them. The CDR3 coding sequence is TGTGCCAGCAAGCTACAGGGAGTCAACTACGAGCAGTACTTC. Amino acids: CASKLQGVNYEQYF.

This chain connects TRBV13 to TRBJ2-5; 7 bases align to TRBD1. V lost 5 bases and J lost 4; bases outside the gene matches: 13. The germline CDR1 and CDR2 sequences are PRHDT and FYEKMQ (reference sequence). There are 16 residues in the CDR3. The CDR3, as DNA: TGTGCCAGCAGCCCCCCCGACAGGGCTGGGAGAGAGACCCAGTACTTC. Its translation is CASSPPDRAGRETQYF.

The chain has TRBV4-3 and TRBJ2-7; 7 bases map to TRBD2. Germline V gene data show CDR1 as LGHNA and CDR2 as YSLEER. The CDR3 is made up of 17 amino acids. Unmatched junction bases numbered 8, after V lost 0 bases and J lost 0 bases. CDR3 region: CASSQDRASGLSYEQYF. The DNA for the CDR3 is TGCGCCAGCAGCCAAGATCGGGCTAGCGGACTCTCCTACGAGCAGTACTTC.

V usage is TRBV18 and J usage is TRBJ1-2; 9 nucleotides match TRBD1. This CDR3 is 17 amino acids long. V was pared by 2 bases and J by 3 bases, with 10 bases of the junction left unmatched. Germline CDR1 and CDR2: KGHSH and LQKENI. In DNA, the CDR3 is TGTGCCAGCTCACCATTGGGGACAGGGCGAAAATACTATGGCTACACCTTC. It translates to CASSPLGTGRKYYGYTF.

This chain links TRBV6-2 or TRBV6-3 with TRBJ2-7; no definite D call. Trimming shortened V by 4 bases and J by 3 bases, and 16 bases separated the two germline ends. Germline CDR1 reads MNHEY; CDR2 reads SVGEGT. The CDR3 covers 15 residues. The CDR3 sequence is CASSSNPRANYEQYF. For the CDR3, the DNA is TGTGCCAGCAGTTCGAACCCGCGCGCCAACTACGAGCAGTACTTC.

J is TRBJ2-7 and V is TRBV19; the D gene is possibly TRBD1 (6 bases). Per germline, CDR1 LNHDA and CDR2 SQIVND (reference sequence). CDR3 length equals 12 residues. V was shortened by 4 bases and J by 6 bases, with 10 bases between the two germline ends. Here the CDR3 reads CASSTGASEQYF. The CDR3 DNA reads TGTGCCAGTAGTACAGGGGCCTCCGAGCAGTACTTC.

V usage is TRBV1 and J usage is TRBJ2-2; TRBD2, the table's D call, lacks a check against the DNA. TRBV1 is annotated as a pseudogene. CDR3 length equals 13 residues. CDR3 in amino acids: CTSTPSDTGELFF. The DNA of the CDR3 is TGCACCAGCACCCCGAGTGATACCGGGGAGCTGTTTTTT.

This clone was detected once. The chain couples TRBV11-2 to TRBJ2-1, with TRBD2 identical over 10 bases. After removal of 4 bases from V and 2 bases from J, the junction contained 2 bases not matched to a gene. The CDR3 runs 15 residues. Germline assignment: CDR1 SGHAT and CDR2 FQNNGV. The CDR3 DNA reads as TGTGCCAGCAGCTGGACTAGCGGTCCCTACAATGAGCAGTTCTTC. Residues: CASSWTSGPYNEQFF.

The V call is TRBV5-8, the J call TRBJ1-5; perhaps TRBD1 as D (5 bases). Between the trimmed V and J ends, which lost 0 bases and 8 bases, there was a span of 15 bases. Germline assignment: CDR1 SGHTS and CDR2 YDEGEE. The CDR3 has 15 amino acids. This CDR3 reads CASSLGSAKGKPQHF. The CDR3 coding sequence is TGTGCCAGCAGCTTGGGATCGGCAAAGGGGAAGCCCCAGCATTTT.

This chain joins TRBV28 and TRBJ1-5; 7 nucleotides agree with TRBD1. The junction had 17 bases not matched to a gene; V was cut back by 10 bases and J by 11 bases. Germline assignment: CDR1 MDHEN and CDR2 SYDVKM. The CDR3 is 14 amino acids. The CDR3 DNA reads as TGTGCCACCGACTCACAGGGGCCATATTTGACCCAGCATTTT. Protein sequence: CATDSQGPYLTQHF.

V and J are TRBV28 and TRBJ1-3; D is ambiguous. Germline V gene lookup returns CDR1 MDHEN and CDR2 SYDVKM. V lost 7 bases, J lost 2 bases, and 9 bases lay in between. The CDR3 extends over 13 amino acids. The CDR3 is CASNRAPGNTIYF. In DNA, the CDR3 is TGTGCCAGCAATCGAGCTCCTGGAAACACCATATATTTT.

V and J are TRBV6-2 or TRBV6-3 and TRBJ1-5; TRBD1 agrees at 7 bases. This CDR3 spans 15 amino acids. Germline V CDR1 and CDR2: MNHEY, SVGEGT. V lost 5 bases and J lost 8; bases outside the gene matches: 12. The CDR3 here is CASSLGQADDKPQHF. The CDR3 coding sequence is TGTGCCAGCAGTCTCGGACAGGCCGACGACAAGCCCCAGCATTTT.

This rearrangement joins TRBV7-9 to TRBJ2-1, with D possibly TRBD2 on 5 matching bases. With 5 bases removed from V and 8 bases from J, the gap between germline ends came to 10 bases. The germline gives CDR1 SEHNR, CDR2 FQNEAQ (reference sequence). The CDR3 loop spans 12 amino acids. CDR3 region: CASSPASHEQFF. CDR3 coding DNA: TGTGCCAGCAGCCCCGCTAGCCATGAGCAGTTCTTC.

The chain recombines TRBV4-3 with TRBJ2-1, with TRBD1 matching 9 bases. Germline values: CDR1 LGHNA, CDR2 YSLEER. V was pared by 0 bases and J by 3 bases, with 6 bases of the junction left unmatched. The CDR3 extends over 17 amino acids. The CDR3 sequence is CASSQESQDRGYNEQFF. The CDR3 nucleotides are TGCGCCAGCAGCCAAGAATCGCAGGACAGGGGCTACAATGAGCAGTTCTTC.

The genes are TRBV15 and TRBJ2-1, with D maybe TRBD2 (6 bases). With 6 bases removed from V and 6 bases from J, the gap between germline ends came to 15 bases. The CDR3 is 14 residues long. CDR1 is LNHNV, CDR2 YYDKDF, per germline (reference sequence). Here the CDR3 DNA reads TGTGCCACCAGACCGACCGGGCGGGGCAATGAGCAGTTCTTC. Amino acids: CATRPTGRGNEQFF.

This chain uses TRBV19 with TRBJ2-6, with D hard to call. V lost 4 bases and J 0 bases, leaving 10 bases between the germline ends. This CDR3 is 16 amino acids long. CDR1 LNHDA and CDR2 SQIVND come from the germline V gene (reference sequence). The CDR3 region is CASSNQFNSGANVLTF. For the CDR3, the DNA is TGTGCCAGTAGTAACCAGTTCAACTCTGGGGCCAACGTCCTGACTTTC.

The chain couples TRBV7-9 to TRBJ1-2; 12 positions agree with TRBD1. V lost 5 bases, J lost 7 bases, and 14 bases stayed unmatched. CDR3 length equals 17 residues. The V gene's germline CDR1 is SEHNR and CDR2 FQNEAQ (reference sequence). The CDR3 spells CASSQPSRDRGRGGYTF. In DNA form, the CDR3 reads TGTGCCAGCAGCCAACCATCACGGGACAGGGGGCGCGGTGGCTACACCTTC.

The rearrangement uses TRBV5-4 and TRBJ1-1, with 7 bases lining up with TRBD1. Germline lookup yields CDR1 SGHNT and CDR2 YYREEE (reference sequence). The CDR3 extends over 16 amino acids. J lost 1 base, V lost 0 bases, and 6 bases had no gene match. The CDR3 nucleotides are TGTGCCAGCAGCTTGGGGGGACCAGGGGGGAACACTGAAGCTTTCTTT. This sequence encodes CASSLGGPGGNTEAFF.

The chain is built from TRBV5-6 and TRBJ2-1; 7 bases agree with TRBD2. The CDR3 has 15 amino acids. The germline V gene has CDR1 SGHDT and CDR2 YYEEEE. V was pared by 2 bases and J by 4 bases, with 6 bases of the junction left unmatched. The CDR3 loop is CASSFAGDNYNEQFF. In DNA form, the CDR3 reads TGTGCCAGCAGCTTCGCGGGGGATAATTACAATGAGCAGTTCTTC.

V gene TRBV11-3 combines with J gene TRBJ2-7; TRBD1 aligns across 11 bases. Trimming took 7 bases from V and 2 from J; bases not matched to a gene: 7. CDR1 SGHNT and CDR2 YENEEA come from the germline V gene. CDR3 length: 15 amino acids. DNA for the CDR3: TGTGCCAGCAACCCCCTGGGACAGGGGGCCTACGAGCAGTACTTC. Translating it yields CASNPLGQGAYEQYF.

The gene calls are TRBV19 and TRBJ1-1, with unresolved D. Germline lookup yields CDR1 LNHDA and CDR2 SQIVND (reference sequence). This CDR3 has 14 residues. The V end lost 4 bases, the J end lost 5 bases, and 14 bases lay between the germline ends. The chain's CDR3 is CASSNSRQKTEAFF. CDR3 coding DNA: TGTGCCAGTAGTAACAGCAGACAAAAAACTGAAGCTTTCTTT.

This chain uses TRBV5-1 with TRBJ2-5; D gene ambiguous. The CDR3 is made up of 14 amino acids. Trimming took off 3 bases at V and 2 bases at J, with 11 bases between the two ends. The germline V gene encodes CDR1 SGHRS and CDR2 YFSETQ. The CDR3 bases are TGCGCCAGCAGCTGGTCGGGTAGACAAGAGACCCAGTACTTC. As protein: CASSWSGRQETQYF.

The chain is built from TRBV5-6 and TRBJ1-5; D not resolved. The V and J ends lost 2 bases and 9 bases respectively, with 9 bases between them. The CDR3 covers 12 residues. Germline CDR1 SGHDT, CDR2 YYEEEE. The CDR3 is CASSFLPRPQHF. CDR3 sequence (DNA): TGTGCCAGCAGCTTCCTCCCGCGGCCCCAGCATTTT.

This rearrangement joins TRBV5-1 to TRBJ2-1, with TRBD1 matching over 7 bases. The length of the CDR3 is 12 residues. V lost 2 bases, J lost 15 bases, and 8 bases stayed unmatched. Germline values: CDR1 SGHRS, CDR2 YFSETQ. CDR3 sequence (DNA): TGCGCCAGCAGCTTAAGGACAGGCTTAAGGTTCTTC. This codes for CASSLRTGLRFF.